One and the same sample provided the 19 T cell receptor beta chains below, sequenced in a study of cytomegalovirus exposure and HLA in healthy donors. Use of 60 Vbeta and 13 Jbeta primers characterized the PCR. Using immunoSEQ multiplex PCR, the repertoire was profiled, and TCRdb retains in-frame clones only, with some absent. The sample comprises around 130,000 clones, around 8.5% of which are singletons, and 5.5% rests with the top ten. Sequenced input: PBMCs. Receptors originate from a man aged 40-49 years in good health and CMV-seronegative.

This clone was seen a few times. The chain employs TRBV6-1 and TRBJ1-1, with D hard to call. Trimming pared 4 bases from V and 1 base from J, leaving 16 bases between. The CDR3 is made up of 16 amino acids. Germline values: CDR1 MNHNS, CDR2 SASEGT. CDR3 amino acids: CASSAPLGVGNTEAFF. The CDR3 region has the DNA TGTGCCAGCAGTGCCCCCCTCGGGGTCGGGAACACTGAAGCTTTCTTT.

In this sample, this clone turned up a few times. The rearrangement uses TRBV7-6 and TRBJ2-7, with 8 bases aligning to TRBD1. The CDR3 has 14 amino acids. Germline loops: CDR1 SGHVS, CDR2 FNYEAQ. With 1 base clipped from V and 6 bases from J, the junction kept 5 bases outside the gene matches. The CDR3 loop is CASSLGAGGSEQYF. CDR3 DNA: TGTGCCAGCAGCTTAGGTGCAGGGGGCAGCGAGCAGTACTTC.

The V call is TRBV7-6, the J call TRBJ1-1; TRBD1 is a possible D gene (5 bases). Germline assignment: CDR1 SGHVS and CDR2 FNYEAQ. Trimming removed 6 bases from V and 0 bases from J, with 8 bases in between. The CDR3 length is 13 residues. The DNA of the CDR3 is TGTGCCAGCAGAGGGGCCATGAACACTGAAGCTTTCTTT. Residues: CASRGAMNTEAFF. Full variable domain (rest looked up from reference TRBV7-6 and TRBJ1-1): GAGVSQSPRYKVTKRGQDVALRCDPISGHVSLYWYRQALGQGPEFLTYFNYEAQQDKSGLPNDRFSAERPEGSISTLTIQRTEQRDSAMYRCASRGAMNTEAFFGQGTRLTVV.

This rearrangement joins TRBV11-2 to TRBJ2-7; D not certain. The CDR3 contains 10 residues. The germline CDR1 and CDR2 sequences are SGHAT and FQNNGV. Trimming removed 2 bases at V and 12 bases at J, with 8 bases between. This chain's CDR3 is CASSLSRRYF. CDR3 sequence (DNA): TGTGCCAGCAGCTTATCTCGTCGGTACTTC.

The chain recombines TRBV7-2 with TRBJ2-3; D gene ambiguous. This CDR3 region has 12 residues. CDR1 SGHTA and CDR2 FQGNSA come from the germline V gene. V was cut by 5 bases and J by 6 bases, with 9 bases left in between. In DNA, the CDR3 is TGTGCCAGCAGCCCCTTGCGCGATACGCAGTATTTT. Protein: CASSPLRDTQYF.

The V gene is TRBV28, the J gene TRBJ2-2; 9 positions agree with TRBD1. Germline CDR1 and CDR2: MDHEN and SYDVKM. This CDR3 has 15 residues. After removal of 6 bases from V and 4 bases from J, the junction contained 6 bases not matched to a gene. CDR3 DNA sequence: TGTGCCAGCAGATCCGGGACAGGGTCCACCGGGGAGCTGTTTTTT. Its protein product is CASRSGTGSTGELFF.

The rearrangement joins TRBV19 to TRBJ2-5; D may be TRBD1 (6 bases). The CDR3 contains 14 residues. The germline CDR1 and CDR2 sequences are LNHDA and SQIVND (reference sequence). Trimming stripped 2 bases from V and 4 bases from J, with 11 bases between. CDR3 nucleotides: TGTGCCAGTAGTATAACAGGGATTAGAGAGACCCAGTACTTC. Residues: CASSITGIRETQYF.

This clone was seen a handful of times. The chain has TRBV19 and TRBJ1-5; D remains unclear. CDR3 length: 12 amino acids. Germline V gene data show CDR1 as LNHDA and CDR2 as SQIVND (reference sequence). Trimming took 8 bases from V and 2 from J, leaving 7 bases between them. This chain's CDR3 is CASFGGNQPQHF. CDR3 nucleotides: TGTGCCAGTTTCGGGGGCAATCAGCCCCAGCATTTT.

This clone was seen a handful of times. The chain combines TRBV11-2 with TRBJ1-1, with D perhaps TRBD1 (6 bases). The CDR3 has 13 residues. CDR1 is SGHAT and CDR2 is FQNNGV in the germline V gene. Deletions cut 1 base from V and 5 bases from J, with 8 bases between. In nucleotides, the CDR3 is TGTGCCAGCAGCTTAGGGGGGCTAACTGAAGCTTTCTTT. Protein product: CASSLGGLTEAFF.

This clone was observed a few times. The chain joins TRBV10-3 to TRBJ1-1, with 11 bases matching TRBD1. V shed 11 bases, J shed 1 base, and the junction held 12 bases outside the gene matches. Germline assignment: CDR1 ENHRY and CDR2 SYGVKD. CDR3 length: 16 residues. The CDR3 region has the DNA TGTGCCGCCGGAGGGACAGGGGGAGGGGGGAACACTGAAGCTTTCTTT. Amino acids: CAAGGTGGGGNTEAFF.

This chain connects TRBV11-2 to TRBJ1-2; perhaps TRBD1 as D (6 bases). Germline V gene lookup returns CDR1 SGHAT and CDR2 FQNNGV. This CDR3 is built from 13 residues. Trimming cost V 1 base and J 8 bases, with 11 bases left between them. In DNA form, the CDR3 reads TGTGCCAGCAGCTTAGCAGGGGAGGGAGGCTACACCTTC. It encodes CASSLAGEGGYTF.

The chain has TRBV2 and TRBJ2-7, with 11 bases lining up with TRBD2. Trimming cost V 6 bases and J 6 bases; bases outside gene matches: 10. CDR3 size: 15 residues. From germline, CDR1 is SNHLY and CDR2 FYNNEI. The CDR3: CASRRSSGGAGEQYF. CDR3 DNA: TGTGCCAGCAGAAGAAGTAGCGGGGGGGCAGGCGAGCAGTACTTC.

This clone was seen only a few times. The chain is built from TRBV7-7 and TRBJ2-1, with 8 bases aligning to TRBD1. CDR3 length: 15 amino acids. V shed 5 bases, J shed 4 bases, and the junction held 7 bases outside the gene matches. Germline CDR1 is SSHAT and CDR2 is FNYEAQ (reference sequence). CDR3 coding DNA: TGTGCCAGCAGCCCGCGGACAGGGCTTTACAATGAGCAGTTCTTC. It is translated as CASSPRTGLYNEQFF.

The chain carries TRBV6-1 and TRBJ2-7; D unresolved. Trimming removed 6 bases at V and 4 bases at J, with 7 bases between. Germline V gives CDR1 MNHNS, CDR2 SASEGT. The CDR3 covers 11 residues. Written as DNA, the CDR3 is TGTGCCAGCAGAACTTATTACGAGCAGTACTTC. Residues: CASRTYYEQYF.

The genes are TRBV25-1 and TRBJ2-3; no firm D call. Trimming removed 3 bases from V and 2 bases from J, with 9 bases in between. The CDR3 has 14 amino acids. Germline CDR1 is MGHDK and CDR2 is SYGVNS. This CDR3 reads CASSEFSLTDTQYF. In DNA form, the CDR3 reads TGTGCCAGCAGTGAGTTTAGCCTCACAGATACGCAGTATTTT.

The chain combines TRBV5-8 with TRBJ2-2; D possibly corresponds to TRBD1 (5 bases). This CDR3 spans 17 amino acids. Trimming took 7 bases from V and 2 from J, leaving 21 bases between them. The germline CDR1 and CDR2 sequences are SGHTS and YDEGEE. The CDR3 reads CASGDPQDPINTGELFF. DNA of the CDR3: TGTGCCAGCGGAGACCCACAGGATCCTATAAACACCGGGGAGCTGTTTTTT.

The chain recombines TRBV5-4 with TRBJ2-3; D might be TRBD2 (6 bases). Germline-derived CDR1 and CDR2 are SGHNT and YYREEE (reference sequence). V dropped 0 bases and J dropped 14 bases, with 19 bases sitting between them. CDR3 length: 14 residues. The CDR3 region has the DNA TGTGCCAGCAGCTTGGCCGGGAGTTCGGACTATCTGTATTTT. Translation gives CASSLAGSSDYLYF.

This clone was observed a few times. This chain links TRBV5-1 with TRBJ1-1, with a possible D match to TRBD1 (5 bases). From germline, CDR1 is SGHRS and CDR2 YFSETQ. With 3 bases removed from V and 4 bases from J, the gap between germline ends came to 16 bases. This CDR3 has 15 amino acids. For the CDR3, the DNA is TGCGCCAGCAGCTGGGGGGGAAGGGCCGGCACTGAAGCTTTCTTT. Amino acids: CASSWGGRAGTEAFF. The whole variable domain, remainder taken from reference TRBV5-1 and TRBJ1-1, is KAGVTQTPRYLIKTRGQQVTLSCSPISGHRSVSWYQQTPGQGLQFLFEYFSETQRNKGNFPGRFSGRQFSNSRSEMNVSTLELGDSALYLCASSWGGRAGTEAFFGQGTRLTVV.

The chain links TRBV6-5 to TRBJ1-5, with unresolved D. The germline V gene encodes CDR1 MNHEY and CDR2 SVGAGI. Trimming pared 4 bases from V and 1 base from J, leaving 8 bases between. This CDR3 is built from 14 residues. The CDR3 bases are TGTGCCAGCAGTTCCGGGGAGAGCAATCAGCCCCAGCATTTT. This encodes CASSSGESNQPQHF.